The clone carrying this T cell receptor (beta chain) has only a few counts. Its matching antigen is unknown. A multiplex PCR was run with 60 Vbeta primers and 13 Jbeta primers. TCRdb's table, derived via immunoSEQ multiplex PCR, lists solely in-frame clones and lacks some. The sample has under 150,000 clones; around 69% are singletons. The data originate from a study of cytomegalovirus exposure and HLA in healthy donors. Study-level information: HLA-typed donors were the source of roughly 85 million unique TCRs held in an early data release.

Study results and caveats: Rare sequences made up most TCRs, while some public TCRs were found in many donors.

The sequence derives from a human donor in good health. Sequencing was carried out using PBMCs.

This chain's CDR3 is CAWSGGAFNEKLFF. The CDR3 DNA follows: TGTGCCTGGAGCGGGGGAGCTTTTAATGAAAAACTGTTTTTT. The rearrangement uses TRBV30 and TRBJ1-4, with a weak D call TRBD1 (5 bases). Germline V gene data show CDR1 as GTSNPN and CDR2 as SVGIG (reference sequence). The CDR3 is 14 amino acids. V was shortened by 3 bases and J by 4 bases, with 12 bases between the two germline ends.